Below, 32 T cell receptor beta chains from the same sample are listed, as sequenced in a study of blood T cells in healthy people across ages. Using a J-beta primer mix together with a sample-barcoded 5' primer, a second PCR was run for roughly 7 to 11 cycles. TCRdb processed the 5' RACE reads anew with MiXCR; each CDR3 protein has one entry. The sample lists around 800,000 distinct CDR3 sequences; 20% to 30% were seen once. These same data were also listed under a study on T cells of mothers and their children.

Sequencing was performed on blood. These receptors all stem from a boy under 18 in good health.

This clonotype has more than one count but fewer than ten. CDR3 sequence: CASSPVGTDTQYF. The CDR3 DNA follows: TGTGCCAGCAGTCCGGTAGGAACAGATACGCAGTATTTT. V is TRBV2 and J is TRBJ2-3, with no clear D. Germline lookup yields CDR1 SNHLY and CDR2 FYNNEI. The germline V and J ends were trimmed by 5 bases and 3 bases, with 9 bases remaining between them. CDR3 length equals 13 residues.

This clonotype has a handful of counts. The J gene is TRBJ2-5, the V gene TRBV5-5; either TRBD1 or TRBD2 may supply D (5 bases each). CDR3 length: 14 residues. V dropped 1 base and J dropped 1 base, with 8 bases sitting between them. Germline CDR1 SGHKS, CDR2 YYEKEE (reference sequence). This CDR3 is CASSLPGLQETQYF. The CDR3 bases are TGTGCCAGCAGCTTGCCGGGGCTCCAAGAGACCCAGTACTTC.

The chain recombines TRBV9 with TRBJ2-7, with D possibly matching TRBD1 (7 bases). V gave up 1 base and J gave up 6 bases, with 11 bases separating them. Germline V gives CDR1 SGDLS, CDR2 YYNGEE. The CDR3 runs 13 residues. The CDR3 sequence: CASSVQGGLEQYF. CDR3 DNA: TGTGCCAGCAGCGTACAGGGGGGCCTCGAGCAGTACTTC.

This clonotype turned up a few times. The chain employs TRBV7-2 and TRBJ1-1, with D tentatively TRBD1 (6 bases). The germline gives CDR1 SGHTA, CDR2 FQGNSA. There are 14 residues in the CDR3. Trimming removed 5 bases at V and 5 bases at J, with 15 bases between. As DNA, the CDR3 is TGTGCCAGCAGCAAAGGACAGTGGGGGACTGAAGCTTTCTTT. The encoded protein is CASSKGQWGTEAFF.

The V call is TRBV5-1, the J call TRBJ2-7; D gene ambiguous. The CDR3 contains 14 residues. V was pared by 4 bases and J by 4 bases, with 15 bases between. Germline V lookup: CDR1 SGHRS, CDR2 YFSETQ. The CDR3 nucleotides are TGCGCCAGCAGCCGTCATGCAGACGGATACGAGCAGTACTTC. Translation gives CASSRHADGYEQYF.

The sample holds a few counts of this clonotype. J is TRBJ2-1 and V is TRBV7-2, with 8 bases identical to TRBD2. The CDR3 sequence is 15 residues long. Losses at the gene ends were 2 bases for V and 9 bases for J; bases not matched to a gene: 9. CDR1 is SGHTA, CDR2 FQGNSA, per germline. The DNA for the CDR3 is TGTGCCAGCAGCTTAAGCGGGGGATCTACAATTGAGCAGTTCTTC. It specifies CASSLSGGSTIEQFF.

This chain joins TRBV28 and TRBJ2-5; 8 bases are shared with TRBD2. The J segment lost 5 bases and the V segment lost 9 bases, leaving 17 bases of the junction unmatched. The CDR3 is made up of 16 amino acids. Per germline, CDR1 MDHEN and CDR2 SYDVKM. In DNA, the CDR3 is TGTGCCAGTTCGGGTGGGGGACTAGGGGGGTTGGAGACCCAGTACTTC. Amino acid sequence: CASSGGGLGGLETQYF.

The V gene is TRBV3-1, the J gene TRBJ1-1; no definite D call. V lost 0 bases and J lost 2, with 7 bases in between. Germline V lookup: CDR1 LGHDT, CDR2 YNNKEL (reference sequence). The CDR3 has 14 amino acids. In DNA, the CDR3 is TGTGCCAGCAGCCAAGATTCGGTCAACACTGAAGCTTTCTTT. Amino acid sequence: CASSQDSVNTEAFF. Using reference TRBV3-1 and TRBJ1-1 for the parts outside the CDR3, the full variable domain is DTAVSQTPKYLVTQMGNDKSIKCEQNLGHDTMYWYKQDSKKFLKIMFSYNNKELIINETVPNRFSPKSPDKAHLNLHINSLELGDSAVYFCASSQDSVNTEAFFGQGTRLTVV.

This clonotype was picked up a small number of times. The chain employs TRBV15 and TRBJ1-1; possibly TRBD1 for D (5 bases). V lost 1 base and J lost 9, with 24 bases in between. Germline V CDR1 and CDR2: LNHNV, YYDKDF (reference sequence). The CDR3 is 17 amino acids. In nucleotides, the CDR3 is TGTGCCACCAGCAGAGGAGCCGGGCAGGGAACCTCACCCCAAGCTTTCTTT. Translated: CATSRGAGQGTSPQAFF.

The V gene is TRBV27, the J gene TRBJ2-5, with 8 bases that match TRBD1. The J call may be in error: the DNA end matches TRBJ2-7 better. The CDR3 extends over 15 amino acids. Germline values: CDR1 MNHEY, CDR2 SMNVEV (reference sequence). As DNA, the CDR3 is TGTGCCAGCAGCGTATATAGGACAGGGAGTTACGAGCAGTACTTC. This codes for CASSVYRTGSYEQYF.

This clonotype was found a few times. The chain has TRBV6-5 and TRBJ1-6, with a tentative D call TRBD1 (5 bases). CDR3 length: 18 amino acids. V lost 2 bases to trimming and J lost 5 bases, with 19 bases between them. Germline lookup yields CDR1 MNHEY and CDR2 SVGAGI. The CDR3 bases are TGTGCCAGCAGTTACAGGCTTTTCTGGGGCGGTAATAATTCACCCCTCCACTTT. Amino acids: CASSYRLFWGGNNSPLHF.

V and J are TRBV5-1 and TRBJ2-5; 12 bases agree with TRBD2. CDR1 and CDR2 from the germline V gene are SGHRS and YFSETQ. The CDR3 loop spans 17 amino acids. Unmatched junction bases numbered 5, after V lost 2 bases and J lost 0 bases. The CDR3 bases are TGCGCCAGCAGCTTTGGACTAGCGGGGATGTACCAAGAGACCCAGTACTTC. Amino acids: CASSFGLAGMYQETQYF.

CDR3 DNA: TGTTCGACTAGCGTAAACACCGGGGAGCTGTTTTTT. It translates to CSTSVNTGELFF. The V and J genes are TRBV5-4 and TRBJ2-2, with 8 bases matching TRBD2. The CDR3 totals 12 residues. Germline V CDR1 and CDR2: SGHNT, YYREEE (reference sequence).

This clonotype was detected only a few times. CDR3 in amino acids: CASTTSQGPTDTQYF. As DNA, the CDR3 is TGTGCCAGCACCACCTCCCAGGGGCCCACAGATACGCAGTATTTT. The chain uses TRBV27 and TRBJ2-3, with a tentative D call TRBD1 (6 bases). Germline V gives CDR1 MNHEY, CDR2 SMNVEV (reference sequence). The CDR3 runs 15 residues. V lost 7 bases to trimming and J lost 2 bases, with 16 bases between them.

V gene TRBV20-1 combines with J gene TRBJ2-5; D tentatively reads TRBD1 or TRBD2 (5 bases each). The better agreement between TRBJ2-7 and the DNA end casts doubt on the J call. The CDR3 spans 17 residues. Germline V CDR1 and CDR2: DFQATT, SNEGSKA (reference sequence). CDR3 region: CSARDSPGAGLPYEQYF. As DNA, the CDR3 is TGCAGTGCTAGAGATTCGCCCGGGGCGGGTCTACCCTACGAGCAGTACTTC.

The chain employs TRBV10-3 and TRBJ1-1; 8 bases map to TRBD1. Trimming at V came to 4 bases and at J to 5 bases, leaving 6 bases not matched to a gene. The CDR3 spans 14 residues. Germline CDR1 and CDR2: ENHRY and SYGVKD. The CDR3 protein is CAISVTGGETEAFF. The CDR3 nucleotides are TGTGCCATCAGTGTTACAGGGGGGGAGACTGAAGCTTTCTTT.

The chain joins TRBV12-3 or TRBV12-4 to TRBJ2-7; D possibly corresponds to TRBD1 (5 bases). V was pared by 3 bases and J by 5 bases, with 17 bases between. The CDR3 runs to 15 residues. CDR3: CASSFQGSRAHEQYF. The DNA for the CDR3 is TGTGCCAGCAGTTTCCAAGGGTCCAGGGCTCACGAGCAGTACTTC.

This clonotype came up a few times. CDR3 region: CASILGQVSNTGELFF. CDR3 coding DNA: TGTGCCAGCATCCTCGGACAGGTCTCGAACACCGGGGAGCTGTTTTTT. The rearrangement joins TRBV7-4 to TRBJ2-2; 7 nucleotides align to TRBD1. The CDR3 is 16 residues long. V lost 7 bases, J lost 0 bases, and 8 bases stayed unmatched. Germline-derived CDR1 and CDR2 are SGHVT and SQSDAQ.

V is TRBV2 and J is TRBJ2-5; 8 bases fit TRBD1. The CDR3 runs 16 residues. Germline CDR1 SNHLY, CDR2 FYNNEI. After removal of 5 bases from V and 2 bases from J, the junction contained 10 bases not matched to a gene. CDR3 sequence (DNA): TGTGCCAGCAGTTCAACGGACAGGGTGGGACAAGAGACCCAGTACTTC. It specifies CASSSTDRVGQETQYF. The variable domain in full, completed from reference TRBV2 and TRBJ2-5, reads EPEVTQTPSHQVTQMGQEVILRCVPISNHLYFYWYRQILGQKVEFLVSFYNNEISEKSEIFDDQFSVERPDGSNFTLKIRSTKLEDSAMYFCASSSTDRVGQETQYFGPGTRLLVL.

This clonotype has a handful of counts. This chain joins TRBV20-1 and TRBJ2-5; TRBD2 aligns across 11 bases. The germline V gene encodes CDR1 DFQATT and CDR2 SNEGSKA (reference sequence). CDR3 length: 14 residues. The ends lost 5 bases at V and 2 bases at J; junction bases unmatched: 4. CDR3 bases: TGCAGTGCTTGGATAGCGGGGGGGCAAGAGACCCAGTACTTC. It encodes CSAWIAGGQETQYF.

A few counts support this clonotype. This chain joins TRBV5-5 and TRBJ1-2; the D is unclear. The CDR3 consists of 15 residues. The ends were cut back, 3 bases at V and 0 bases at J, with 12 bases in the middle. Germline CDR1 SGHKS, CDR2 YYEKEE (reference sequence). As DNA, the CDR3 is TGTGCCAGCAGCTGGGAAAGGACGGCTAACTATGGCTACACCTTC. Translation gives CASSWERTANYGYTF.

CDR3 region: CASSQEVAGRGYGYTF. Written as DNA, the CDR3 is TGTGCCAGCAGCCAAGAGGTAGCAGGCCGAGGCTATGGCTACACCTTC. V usage is TRBV3-1 and J usage is TRBJ1-2, with unresolved D. The CDR3 consists of 16 residues. With 0 bases removed from V and 4 bases from J, the gap between germline ends came to 15 bases. The V gene's germline CDR1 is LGHDT and CDR2 YNNKEL (reference sequence).

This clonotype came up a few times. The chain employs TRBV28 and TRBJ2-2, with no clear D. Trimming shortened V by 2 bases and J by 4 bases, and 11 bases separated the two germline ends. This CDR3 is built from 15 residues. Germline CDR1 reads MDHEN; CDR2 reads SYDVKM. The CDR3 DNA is TGTGCCAGCAGTTTACAGCCGGACGGCACCGGGGAGCTGTTTTTT. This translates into CASSLQPDGTGELFF.

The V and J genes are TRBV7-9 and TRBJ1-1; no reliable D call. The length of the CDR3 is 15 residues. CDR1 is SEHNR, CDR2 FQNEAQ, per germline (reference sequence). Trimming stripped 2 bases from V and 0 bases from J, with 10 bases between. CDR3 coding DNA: TGTGCCAGCAGCTTACTTCGTGGCGTGAACACTGAAGCTTTCTTT. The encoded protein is CASSLLRGVNTEAFF.

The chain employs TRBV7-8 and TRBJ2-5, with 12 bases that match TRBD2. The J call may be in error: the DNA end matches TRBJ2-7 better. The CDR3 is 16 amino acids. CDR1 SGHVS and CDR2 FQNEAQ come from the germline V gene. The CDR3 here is CASSLSGLAGYYEQYV. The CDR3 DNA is TGTGCCAGCAGCTTATCTGGACTAGCGGGGTACTACGAGCAGTACGTC.

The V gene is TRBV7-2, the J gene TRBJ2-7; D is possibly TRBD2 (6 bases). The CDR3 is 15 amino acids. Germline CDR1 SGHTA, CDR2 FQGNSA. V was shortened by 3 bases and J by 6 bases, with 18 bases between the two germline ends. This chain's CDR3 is CASSFGGSREGEQYF. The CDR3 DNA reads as TGTGCCAGCAGCTTCGGAGGGTCCAGGGAAGGCGAGCAGTACTTC.

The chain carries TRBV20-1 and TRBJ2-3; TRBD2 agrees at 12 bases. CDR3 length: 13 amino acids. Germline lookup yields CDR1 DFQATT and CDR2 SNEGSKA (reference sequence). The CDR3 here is CSGGLAGRDTQYF. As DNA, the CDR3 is TGCAGCGGAGGACTAGCGGGGAGGGATACGCAGTATTTT.

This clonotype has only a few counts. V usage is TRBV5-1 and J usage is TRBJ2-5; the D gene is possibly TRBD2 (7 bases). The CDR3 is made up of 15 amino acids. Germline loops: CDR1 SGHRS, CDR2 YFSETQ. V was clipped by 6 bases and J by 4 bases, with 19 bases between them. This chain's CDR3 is CASIGGQTRAETQYF. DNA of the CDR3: TGCGCCAGCATCGGGGGGCAAACTAGGGCAGAGACCCAGTACTTC.

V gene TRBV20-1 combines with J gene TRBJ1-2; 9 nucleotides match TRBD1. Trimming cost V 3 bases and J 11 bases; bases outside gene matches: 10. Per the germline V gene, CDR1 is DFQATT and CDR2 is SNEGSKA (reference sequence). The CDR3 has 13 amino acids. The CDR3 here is CSASHGTGRGYTF. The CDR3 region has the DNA TGCAGTGCTAGCCACGGGACAGGGAGAGGTTACACCTTC.

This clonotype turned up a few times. The CDR3 DNA reads as TGTGCCAGCACCCCTAGGAGGGGGCTTCGACTGGGCCAAGAGACCCAGTACTTC. Its translation: CASTPRRGLRLGQETQYF. This chain connects TRBV7-9 to TRBJ2-5; tentative D call: TRBD1 (7 bases). V lost 7 bases and J lost 1, with 25 bases in between. The CDR3 loop spans 18 amino acids. CDR1 SEHNR and CDR2 FQNEAQ come from the germline V gene (reference sequence).

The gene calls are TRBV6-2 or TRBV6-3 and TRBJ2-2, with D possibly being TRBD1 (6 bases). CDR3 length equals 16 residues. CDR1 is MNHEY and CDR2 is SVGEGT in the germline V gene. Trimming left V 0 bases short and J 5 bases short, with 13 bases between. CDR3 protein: CASSYSQGSRTGELFF. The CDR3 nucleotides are TGTGCCAGCAGTTACTCACAGGGCAGTCGGACCGGGGAGCTGTTTTTT.

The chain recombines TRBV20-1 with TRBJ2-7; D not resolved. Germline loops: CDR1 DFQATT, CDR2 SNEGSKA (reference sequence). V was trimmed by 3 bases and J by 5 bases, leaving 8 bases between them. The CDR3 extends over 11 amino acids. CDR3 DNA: TGCAGTGCTAGGGAGCATCACGAGCAGTACTTC. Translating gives CSAREHHEQYF.